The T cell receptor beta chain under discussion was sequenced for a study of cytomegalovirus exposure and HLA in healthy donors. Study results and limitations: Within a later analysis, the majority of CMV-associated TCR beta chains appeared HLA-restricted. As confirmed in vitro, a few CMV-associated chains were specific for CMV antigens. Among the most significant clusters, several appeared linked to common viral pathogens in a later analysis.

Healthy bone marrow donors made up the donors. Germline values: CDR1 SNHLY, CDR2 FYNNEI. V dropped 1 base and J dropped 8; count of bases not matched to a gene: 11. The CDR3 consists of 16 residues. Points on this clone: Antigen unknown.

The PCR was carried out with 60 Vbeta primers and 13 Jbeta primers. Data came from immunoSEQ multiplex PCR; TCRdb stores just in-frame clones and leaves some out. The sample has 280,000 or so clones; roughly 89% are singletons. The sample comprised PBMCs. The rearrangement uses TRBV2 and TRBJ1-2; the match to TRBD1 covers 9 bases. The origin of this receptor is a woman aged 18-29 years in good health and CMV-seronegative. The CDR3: CASSEGDRVMYGGYTF. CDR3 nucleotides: TGTGCCAGCAGTGAAGGGGACAGGGTGATGTATGGCGGCTACACCTTC.